This T cell receptor (beta chain) was sequenced in a study of blood T cell repertoires in COVID-19. Looking at the study overall: The United States, Italy and Spain were the sources of the acute and convalescent COVID-19 samples. Sample material is recorded as cDNA or gDNA derived from T cells, B-cell-depleted T cells, or PBMCs.

Seattle patients were enrolled while actively infected and followed longitudinally. CDR3 length: 13 residues. The V and J ends lost 1 base and 2 bases respectively, with 6 bases between them. In the source study's methods: Estimation of nucleated cell counts relied on the amplification of reference gene primers. Profiling relied on immunoSEQ multiplex PCR, and the TCRdb table lists in-frame clones only, not all of them. That table supplies the V and J calls and clone size; D and trimming were determined from the DNA. The sample lists around 120,000 clones; around 89% were seen once. The chain has TRBV12-3 or TRBV12-4 and TRBJ2-7; D not certain. The material sequenced was peripheral blood. This clonotype was obtained from a woman aged 60 to 75 with COVID-19, enrolled during active disease. The CDR3 DNA sequence: TGTGCCAGCAGTTTAGAACAACCCTACGAGCAGTACTTC. Amino acids: CASSLEQPYEQYF.